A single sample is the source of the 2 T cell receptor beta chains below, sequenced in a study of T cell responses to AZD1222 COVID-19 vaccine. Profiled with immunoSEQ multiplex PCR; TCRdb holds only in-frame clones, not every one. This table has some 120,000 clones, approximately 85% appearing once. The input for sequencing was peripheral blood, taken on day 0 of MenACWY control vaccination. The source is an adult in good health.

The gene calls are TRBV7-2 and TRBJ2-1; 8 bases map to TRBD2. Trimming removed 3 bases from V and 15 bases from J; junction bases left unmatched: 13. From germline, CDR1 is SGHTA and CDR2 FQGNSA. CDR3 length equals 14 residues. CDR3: CASSLGSGGLRRFF. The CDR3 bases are TGTGCCAGCAGCTTGGGAAGCGGGGGTCTCAGGCGGTTCTTC.

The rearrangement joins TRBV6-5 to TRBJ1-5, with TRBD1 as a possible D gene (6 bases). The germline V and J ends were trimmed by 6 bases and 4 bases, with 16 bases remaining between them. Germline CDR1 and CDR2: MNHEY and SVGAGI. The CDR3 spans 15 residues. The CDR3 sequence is CASSRSGTTNQPQHF. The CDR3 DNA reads TGTGCCAGCAGCAGGTCCGGGACAACTAATCAGCCCCAGCATTTT.